The T cell receptor beta chain described here comes from a study of cytomegalovirus exposure and HLA in healthy donors. Study observations and caveats: Diagnosis of cytomegalovirus status made by the classifier reportedly showed high specificity and sensitivity.

Losses at the gene ends were 3 bases for V and 4 bases for J; bases not matched to a gene: 9. The CDR3 is 16 residues long. CDR1 KGHSH and CDR2 LQKENI come from the germline V gene. The study ran its PCR with 60 Vbeta and 13 Jbeta primers. The data were produced by immunoSEQ multiplex PCR, yet TCRdb's version contains in-frame clones alone and is incomplete. This sample has about 55,000 clones, with roughly 80% found just once. Remarks on this clone: Its antigen is not identified.

The source of this sequence is a man aged 25-45 years in good health and CMV-seronegative. This chain joins TRBV18 and TRBJ2-1, with 7 nucleotides matching TRBD1. The sequenced sample consisted of PBMCs. This chain's CDR3 is CASSPDPGQLYNEQFF. DNA of the CDR3: TGTGCCAGCTCACCTGACCCGGGACAGTTATACAATGAGCAGTTCTTC.